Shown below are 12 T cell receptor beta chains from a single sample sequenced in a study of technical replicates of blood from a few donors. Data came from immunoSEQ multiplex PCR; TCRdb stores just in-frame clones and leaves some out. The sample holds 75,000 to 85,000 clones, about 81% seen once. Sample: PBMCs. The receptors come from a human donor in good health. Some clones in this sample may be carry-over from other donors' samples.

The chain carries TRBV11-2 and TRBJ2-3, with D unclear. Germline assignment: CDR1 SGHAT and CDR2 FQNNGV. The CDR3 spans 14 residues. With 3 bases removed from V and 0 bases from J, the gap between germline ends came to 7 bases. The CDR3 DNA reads TGTGCCAGCAGCTTCAGGTCTAGCACAGATACGCAGTATTTT. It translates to CASSFRSSTDTQYF.

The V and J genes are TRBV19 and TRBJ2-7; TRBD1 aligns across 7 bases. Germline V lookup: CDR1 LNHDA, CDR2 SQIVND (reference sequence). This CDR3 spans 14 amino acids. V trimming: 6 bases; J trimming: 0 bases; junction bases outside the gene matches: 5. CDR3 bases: TGTGCCAGTAGCGATGGGACAGCCTCCTACGAGCAGTACTTC. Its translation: CASSDGTASYEQYF.

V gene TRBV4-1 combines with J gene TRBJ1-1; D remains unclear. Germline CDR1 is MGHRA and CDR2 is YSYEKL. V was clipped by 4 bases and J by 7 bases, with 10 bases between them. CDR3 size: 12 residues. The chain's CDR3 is CASSPNRNEAFF. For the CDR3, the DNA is TGCGCCAGCAGCCCAAACAGAAATGAAGCTTTCTTT.

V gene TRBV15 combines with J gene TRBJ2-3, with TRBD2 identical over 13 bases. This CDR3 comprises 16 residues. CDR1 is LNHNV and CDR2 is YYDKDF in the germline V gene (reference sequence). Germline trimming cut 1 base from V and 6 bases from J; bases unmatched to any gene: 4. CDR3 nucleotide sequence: TGTGCCACCAGCAGAGGACTAGCGGGAGGTAGGGATACGCAGTATTTT. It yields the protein CATSRGLAGGRDTQYF.

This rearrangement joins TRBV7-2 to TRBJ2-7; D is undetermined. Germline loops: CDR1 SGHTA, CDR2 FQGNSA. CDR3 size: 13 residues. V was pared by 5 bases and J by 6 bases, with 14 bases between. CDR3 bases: TGTGCCAGCAGCCCGTCGGGTTATCGCGAGCAGTACTTC. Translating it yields CASSPSGYREQYF.

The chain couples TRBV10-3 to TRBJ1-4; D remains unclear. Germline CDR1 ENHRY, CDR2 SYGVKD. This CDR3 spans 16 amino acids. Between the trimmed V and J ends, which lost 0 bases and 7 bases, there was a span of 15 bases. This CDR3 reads CAISESALLGSEKLFF. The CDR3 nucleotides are TGTGCCATCAGTGAGTCTGCTCTGCTGGGGAGTGAAAAACTGTTTTTT.

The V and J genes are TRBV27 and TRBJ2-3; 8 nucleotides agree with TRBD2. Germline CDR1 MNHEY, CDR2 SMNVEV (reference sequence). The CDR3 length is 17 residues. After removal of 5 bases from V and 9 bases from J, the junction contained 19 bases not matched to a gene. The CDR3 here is CASSPLGSGRPGGTQYF. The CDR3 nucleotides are TGTGCCAGCAGTCCCTTGGGCAGCGGGAGACCGGGGGGAACGCAGTATTTT.

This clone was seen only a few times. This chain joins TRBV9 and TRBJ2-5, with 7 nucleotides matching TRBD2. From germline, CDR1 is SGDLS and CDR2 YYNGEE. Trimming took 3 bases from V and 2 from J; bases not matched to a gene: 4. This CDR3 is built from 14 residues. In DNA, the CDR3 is TGTGCCAGCAGCGAACGGGGGGTGCAAGAGACCCAGTACTTC. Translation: CASSERGVQETQYF. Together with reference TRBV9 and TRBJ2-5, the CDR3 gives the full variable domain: DSGVTQTPKHLITATGQRVTLRCSPRSGDLSVYWYQQSLDQGLQFLIQYYNGEERAKGNILERFSAQQFPDLHSELNLSSLELGDSALYFCASSERGVQETQYFGPGTRLLVL.

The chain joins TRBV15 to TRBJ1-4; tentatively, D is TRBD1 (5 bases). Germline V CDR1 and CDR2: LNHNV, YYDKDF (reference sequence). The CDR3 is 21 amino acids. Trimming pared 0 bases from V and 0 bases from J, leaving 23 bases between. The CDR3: CATSRDIDRLILTATNEKLFF. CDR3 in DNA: TGTGCCACCAGCAGAGATATCGACAGATTAATCCTTACCGCAACTAATGAAAAACTGTTTTTT.

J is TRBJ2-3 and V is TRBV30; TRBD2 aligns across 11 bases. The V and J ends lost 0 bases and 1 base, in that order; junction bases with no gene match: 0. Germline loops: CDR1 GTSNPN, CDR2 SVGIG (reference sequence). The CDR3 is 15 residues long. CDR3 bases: TGTGCCTGGAGTGTACTAGCGGGAGGCACAGATACGCAGTATTTT. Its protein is CAWSVLAGGTDTQYF.

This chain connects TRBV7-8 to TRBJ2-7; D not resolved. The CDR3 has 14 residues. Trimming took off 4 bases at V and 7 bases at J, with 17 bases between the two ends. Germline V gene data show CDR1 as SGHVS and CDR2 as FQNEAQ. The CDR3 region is CASSSRTWSVEQYF. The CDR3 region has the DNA TGTGCCAGCAGCTCTCGAACATGGTCTGTGGAGCAGTACTTC.

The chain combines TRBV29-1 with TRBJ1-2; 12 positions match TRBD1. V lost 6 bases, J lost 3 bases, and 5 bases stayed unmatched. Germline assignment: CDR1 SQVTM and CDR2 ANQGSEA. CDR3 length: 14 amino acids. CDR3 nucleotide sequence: TGCAGCGTCGGGACAGGGGGCTATCACTATGGCTACACCTTC. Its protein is CSVGTGGYHYGYTF.